This T cell receptor beta chain comes out of a study of neoadjuvant anti-PD-1 for oral cavity cancer (dated by TCRdb to the early 2020s). At the level of the whole study: Patients mostly received three to four biweekly doses of nivolumab at 3 mg/kg before curative-intent surgical resection. A fourth nivolumab dose was given around day 43 to patients without progression, and definitive surgical resection was performed in those patients on days 50-56. Responders were defined as patients with complete response, partial response or stable disease by RECIST 1.1; non-responders were defined as patients with progression. The parent correlative cohort had around 11 patients and a response rate of 33%.

The time point label on this specimen signifies: after neoadjuvant nivolumab, at surgical resection. Patients had been newly diagnosed with stage II-IVA oral cavity squamous cell carcinoma, and no prior systemic or radiation treatment had been given to the patients. The cohort consisted of patients with HPV-negative, locally advanced oral cavity squamous cell carcinoma. No culture maintenance or expansion was done, as the peripheral blood mononuclear cells went straight to analysis. Samples were obtained from a longitudinal correlative study of a single-arm phase II trial of neoadjuvant nivolumab in oral cavity squamous cell carcinoma. Subject-matched pre- and post-treatment PBMCs and tumors from three responders and three non-responders were subjected to genomic DNA-based TCRbeta sequencing. Peripheral blood mononuclear cells were drawn once before nivolumab treatment and a second time after treatment, when surgery took place. Genomic DNA was isolated from PBMCs using the Maxwell RSC DNA from Cells kit.

Beyond this particular receptor, the publication reports: Higher pretreatment blood Treg/Th17 ratios correlated with higher pretreatment blood TCRbeta clonality and lower post-treatment tumor TCRbeta clonality. Only a few patients per response group were included in the TCR analyses, and the authors called for validation in larger cohorts. Within PBMCs, T cell clonality (Gini index) was significantly higher in non-responders than responders after neoadjuvant nivolumab.

The CDR3 runs 14 amino acids, cysteine and phenylalanine included. The DNA shown is the 42-base CDR3, in frame from base 1. From a lookup of the germline V gene, CDR1 and CDR2 are MGHDK and SYGVNS. Cut back by 3 bases and 3 bases, the V and J ends lie 12 bases apart. Turning to this clone: It lacks a known antigen. Base quality data are lacking; no much larger clone is found one base away.

For deep sequencing, PBMC libraries mostly used about 490 ng of input genomic DNA, with six replicates for each sample. The immunoSEQ hsTCRbeta kit was used to prepare TCRbeta libraries according to the manufacturer's instructions. An Illumina NovaSeq 6000 S4 flow cell was used to sequence the final libraries, which had first been combined to 3 nM. As for the original processing: The immunoSEQ Analyzer was used for raw data preprocessing and quality control. The analysis was restricted to productive rearrangements, with each unique CDR3 amino acid sequence defining a clonotype. Using the R package tcR, the researchers computed the Gini-Simpson index as their estimate of repertoire clonality. Student's t test was used to compare Gini indices, while Pearson correlation assessed associations with tumor size change. Entries here come from immuneACCESS through TCRdb and include only in-frame sequences with V and J called. Some clones fail to appear in such tables; in the studies checked, an unresolved V gene covers under half of the shortfall, and the cause of the remainder is unknown. D and trimming were read from the DNA, whereas the V and J calls and clone size are those reported in that table. For this sample there are approximately 13,000 clones; over 55% appear just once. 2.5% to 3% of the sample is held by the ten biggest clonotypes.

This clonotype was obtained from a person aged 35 to 85 with oral cavity squamous cell carcinoma. The sequenced sample was PBMCs, obtained after nivolumab (anti-PD-1) treatment. The V and J segments used are TRBV25-1 and TRBJ2-7; D gene: possibly TRBD2, on 6 matching bases. Read as DNA, the sequence is TGTGCCAGCAGTGAGGCCGGCGGGATCTACGAGCAGTACTTC. Translated, this gives CASSEAGGIYEQYF.